This TCR beta chain is drawn from a study of technical replicates of blood from several donors. This table comes from immunoSEQ multiplex PCR, and its TCRdb copy is limited to in-frame clones, with some not included. Here the sample spans roughly 62,000 clones, just under 95% being singletons. Germline values: CDR1 MGHRA, CDR2 YSYEKL. The CDR3 totals 14 residues. V lost 3 bases and J 7 bases, leaving 10 bases between the germline ends. This TCR came from a human donor in good health. Some clones in this sample may be carry-over from other donors' samples. This rearrangement joins TRBV4-1 to TRBJ1-6; D is ambiguous. Sequencing was carried out using PBMCs. The CDR3 sequence: CASSQNSGNSPLHF. CDR3 DNA: TGCGCCAGCAGCCAGAATTCAGGAAATTCACCCCTCCACTTT.